This record looks at one T cell receptor beta chain sequence and its context. This record belongs to a study of T cells of healthy individuals. Per germline, CDR1 DFQATT and CDR2 SNEGSKA (reference sequence). J was trimmed by 3 bases and V by 6 bases; bases with no gene match: 10. This CDR3 comprises 15 residues. TCRdb recomputed calls from the 5' RACE reads with MiXCR, one row per CDR3 protein. The sample yields about 100,000 distinct CDR3 sequences, 17% seen once. This receptor was taken from a human donor in good health. The chain employs TRBV20-1 and TRBJ1-5; TRBD1 matches at 8 bases. DNA of the CDR3: TGCAGTGCACCTCTCCCAGGGGGCTACAATCAGCCCCAGCATTTT. Its translation is CSAPLPGGYNQPQHF.